This T cell receptor beta chain comes out of a study of graft-versus-host responses after intestinal transplantation. Clones were sequenced by immunoSEQ multiplex PCR, and TCRdb holds only the in-frame ones, with some missing. The profile shows around 110,000 clones, 90% of them singletons. Germline CDR1 SGHAT, CDR2 FQNNGV. The V end lost 2 bases, the J end lost 5 bases, and 12 bases lay between the germline ends. This CDR3 comprises 14 residues. Of note for this clone: Its antigen is not known.

Points from the study as a whole: An association linked early post-transplant HvG declines with peak circulating GvH clone levels. GvH clones surfaced in recipient marrow, some emerging earlier in ileum or blood.

The sequenced sample was unstimulated CD4+ T cells sorted from spleen or lymph node cells, obtained before intestinal transplant. The V and J genes are TRBV11-2 and TRBJ1-2; D is unclear. This receptor was identified in a human donor who received an intestinal transplant. DNA of the CDR3: TGTGCCAGCAGCTTACTTGGCGGGAGGTATGGCTACACCTTC. It encodes CASSLLGGRYGYTF.